This T cell receptor beta chain was observed in a study of patients and donors after allogeneic stem cell transplantation. TCRdb re-called the RT-PCR reads with MiXCR, one entry per CDR3 protein. The table includes around 200,000 distinct CDR3 sequences, roughly 38% detected once. This clonotype was found a few times. Sequencing was performed on blood, either unsorted or a sorted T cell fraction (not recorded which). The TCR comes from a human donor who was either an allogeneic HSCT recipient or a stem cell or donor lymphocyte infusion donor (not recorded which). It is not recorded whose cells these are; they may come from a transplant donor.

CDR3 in amino acids: CSASRGFTEAFF. CDR3 DNA: TGCAGCGCCTCAAGGGGGTTCACTGAAGCTTTCTTT. The chain recombines TRBV29-1 with TRBJ1-1; D might be TRBD1 (6 bases). V shed 7 bases and J shed 4 bases, with 13 bases lying between them. The germline V gene has CDR1 SQVTM and CDR2 ANQGSEA. The CDR3 totals 12 residues.